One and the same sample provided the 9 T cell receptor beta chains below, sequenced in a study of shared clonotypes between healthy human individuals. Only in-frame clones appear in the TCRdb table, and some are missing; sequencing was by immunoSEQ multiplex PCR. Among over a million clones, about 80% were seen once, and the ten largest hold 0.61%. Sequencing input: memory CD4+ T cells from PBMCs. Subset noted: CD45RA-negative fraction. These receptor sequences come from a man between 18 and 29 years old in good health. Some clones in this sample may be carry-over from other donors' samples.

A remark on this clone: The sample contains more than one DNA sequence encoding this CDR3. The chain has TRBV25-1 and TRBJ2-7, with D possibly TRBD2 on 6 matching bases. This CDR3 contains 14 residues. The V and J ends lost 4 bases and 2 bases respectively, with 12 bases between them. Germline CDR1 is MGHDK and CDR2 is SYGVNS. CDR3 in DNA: TGTGCCAGCAGTGGAACGGCGGGACCCTACGAGCAGTACTTC. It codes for CASSGTAGPYEQYF.

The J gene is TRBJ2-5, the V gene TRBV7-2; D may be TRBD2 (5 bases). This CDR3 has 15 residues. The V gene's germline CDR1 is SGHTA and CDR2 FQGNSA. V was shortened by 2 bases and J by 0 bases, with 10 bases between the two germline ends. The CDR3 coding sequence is TGTGCCAGCAGCTTAATGGTCGGGAACCAAGAGACCCAGTACTTC. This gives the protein CASSLMVGNQETQYF.

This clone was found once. The CDR3, as DNA: TGTGCCAGCAGAAGACCCTCCGGGGGGTCCACTGAAGCTTTCTTT. Its protein product is CASRRPSGGSTEAFF. V is TRBV28 and J is TRBJ1-1; tentatively, D is TRBD1 (5 bases). The germline CDR1 and CDR2 sequences are MDHEN and SYDVKM. The CDR3 spans 15 residues. V lost 6 bases and J lost 4, with 18 bases in between.

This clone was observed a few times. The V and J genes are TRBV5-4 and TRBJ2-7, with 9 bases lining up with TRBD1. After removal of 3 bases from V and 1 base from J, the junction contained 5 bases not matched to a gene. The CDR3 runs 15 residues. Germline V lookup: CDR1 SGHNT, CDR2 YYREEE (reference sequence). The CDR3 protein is CASSSWGQGSYEQYF. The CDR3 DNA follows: TGTGCCAGCAGCTCATGGGGACAGGGTTCCTACGAGCAGTACTTC.

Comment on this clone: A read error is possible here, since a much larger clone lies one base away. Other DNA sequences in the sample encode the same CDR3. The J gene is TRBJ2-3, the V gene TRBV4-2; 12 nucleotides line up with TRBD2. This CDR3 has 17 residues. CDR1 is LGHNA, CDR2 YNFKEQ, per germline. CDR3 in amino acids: CASSPIGTSGFTDTQYF. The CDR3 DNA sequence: TGTGCCAGCAGCCCCATTGGGACTAGCGGGTTCACAGATACGCAATATTTT.

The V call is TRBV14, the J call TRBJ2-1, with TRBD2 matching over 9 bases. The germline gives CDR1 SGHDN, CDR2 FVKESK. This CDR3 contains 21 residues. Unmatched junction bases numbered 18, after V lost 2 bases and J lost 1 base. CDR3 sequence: CASSQLVLAGSNMGSYNEQFF. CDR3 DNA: TGTGCCAGCAGCCAACTCGTCCTAGCGGGGAGTAATATGGGATCCTACAATGAGCAGTTCTTC.

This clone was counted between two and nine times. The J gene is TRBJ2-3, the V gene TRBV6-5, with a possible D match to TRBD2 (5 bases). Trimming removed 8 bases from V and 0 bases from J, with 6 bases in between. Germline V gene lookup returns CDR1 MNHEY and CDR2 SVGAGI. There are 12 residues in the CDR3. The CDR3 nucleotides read TGTGCCAGCGGCGGGAGCACAGATACGCAGTATTTT. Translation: CASGGSTDTQYF.

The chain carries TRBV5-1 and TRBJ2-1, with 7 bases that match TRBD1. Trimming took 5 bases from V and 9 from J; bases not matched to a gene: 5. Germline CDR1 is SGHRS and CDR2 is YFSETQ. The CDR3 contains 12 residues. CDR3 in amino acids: CASRVTGSEQFF. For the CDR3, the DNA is TGCGCCAGCAGGGTGACAGGGAGTGAGCAGTTCTTC.

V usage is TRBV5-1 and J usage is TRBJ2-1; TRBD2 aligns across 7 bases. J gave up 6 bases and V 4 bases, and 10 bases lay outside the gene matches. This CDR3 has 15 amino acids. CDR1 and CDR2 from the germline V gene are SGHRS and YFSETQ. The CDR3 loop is CASSPRAGASNEQFF. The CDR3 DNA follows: TGCGCCAGCAGCCCGAGGGCGGGAGCGTCCAATGAGCAGTTCTTC. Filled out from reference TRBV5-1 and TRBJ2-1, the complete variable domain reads KAGVTQTPRYLIKTRGQQVTLSCSPISGHRSVSWYQQTPGQGLQFLFEYFSETQRNKGNFPGRFSGRQFSNSRSEMNVSTLELGDSALYLCASSPRAGASNEQFFGPGTRLTVL.